These 26 T cell receptor beta chains were all obtained from the same sample, sequenced in a study of blood T cell repertoires in COVID-19. Using immunoSEQ multiplex PCR, the repertoire was profiled, and TCRdb retains in-frame clones only, with some absent. The data hold 55,000 to 90,000 clones, with around 89% observed a single time. Sequencing input: peripheral blood. Receptors were obtained from a human donor in a cohort sampled during active COVID-19.

The J gene is TRBJ2-5, the V gene TRBV3-1 (or the pseudogene TRBV3-2); D perhaps matches TRBD2 (6 bases). The CDR3 extends over 16 amino acids. V lost 1 base to trimming and J lost 5 bases, with 17 bases between them. Looked up from germline, CDR1 is LGHDT and CDR2 is YNNKEL (reference sequence). The CDR3 DNA reads as TGTGCCAGCAGCCAAGGTGCTGGCGGGATTCTGGAGACCCAGTACTTC. The encoded protein is CASSQGAGGILETQYF.

The chain employs TRBV7-2 and TRBJ1-2, with D possibly matching TRBD1 (5 bases). The CDR3 length is 15 residues. The germline V gene has CDR1 SGHTA and CDR2 FQGNSA. Between the trimmed V and J ends, which lost 2 bases and 4 bases, there was a span of 14 bases. CDR3 residues: CASSLNSQGGYGYTF. In nucleotides, the CDR3 is TGTGCCAGCAGCTTAAATTCGCAGGGTGGCTATGGCTACACCTTC.

V is TRBV21-1 and J is TRBJ1-5. TRBV21-1 is recorded as a pseudogene. This CDR3 spans 13 amino acids. CDR3 bases: TGTGCCAGCAGCAGTCCGTTAGATCAGCCCCAGCATTTT. As protein: CASSSPLDQPQHF.

The chain joins TRBV7-2 to TRBJ2-1; TRBD2 matches 9 bases. The CDR3 is 15 residues long. The V gene end was trimmed by 2 bases and the J gene end by 4 bases; junction bases not matched to a gene: 3. Germline V gene data show CDR1 as SGHTA and CDR2 as FQGNSA. The CDR3 here is CASSLMAGGYNEQFF. CDR3 in DNA: TGTGCCAGCAGCTTAATGGCGGGGGGGTACAATGAGCAGTTCTTC. The whole variable domain, filled in from reference TRBV7-2 and TRBJ2-1, reads GAGVSQSPSNKVTEKGKDVELRCDPISGHTALYWYRQSLGQGLEFLIYFQGNSAPDKSGLPSDRFSAERTGGSVSTLTIQRTQQEDSAVYLCASSLMAGGYNEQFFGPGTRLTVL.

This chain connects TRBV21-1 to TRBJ2-7; whether TRBD1, the table's D call, matches the DNA was not checked. TRBV21-1 is a pseudogene locus. CDR3 length: 16 amino acids. CDR3 in DNA: TGTGCCAGCAGCAAAAACCCCAACAGGTATTCGGACGAGCAGTACTTC. Residues: CASSKNPNRYSDEQYF.

The gene calls are TRBV12-2 and TRBJ2-7; whether TRBD2, the table's D call, matches the DNA was not checked. TRBV12-2 is a recognized pseudogene. This CDR3 is built from 16 residues. CDR3 loop: CASRFHLEGISYEQYV. The CDR3 DNA follows: TGTGCAAGTCGCTTCCATTTAGAGGGCATCTCCTACGAGCAGTACGTC.

This chain connects TRBV5-4 to TRBJ1-2, with a possible D match to TRBD1 (5 bases). The CDR3 covers 16 residues. Trimming removed 1 base at V and 3 bases at J, with 16 bases between. The germline V gene encodes CDR1 SGHNT and CDR2 YYREEE (reference sequence). The CDR3 protein is CASSLSFGGGDYGYTF. CDR3 DNA: TGTGCCAGCAGCTTGTCGTTTGGGGGGGGAGACTATGGCTACACCTTC.

The chain uses TRBV5-1 and TRBJ2-1, with 9 bases matching TRBD2. This CDR3 is 14 amino acids long. CDR1 and CDR2 (germline): SGHRS, YFSETQ. With 2 bases clipped from V and 8 bases from J, the junction kept 5 bases outside the gene matches. In DNA, the CDR3 is TGCGCCAGCAGCTTTGGCGGGAGGGCCGATGAGCAGTTCTTC. Its protein is CASSFGGRADEQFF. The full variable domain, in which reference TRBV5-1 and TRBJ2-1 provide the parts outside the CDR3, is KAGVTQTPRYLIKTRGQQVTLSCSPISGHRSVSWYQQTPGQGLQFLFEYFSETQRNKGNFPGRFSGRQFSNSRSEMNVSTLELGDSALYLCASSFGGRADEQFFGPGTRLTVL.

The chain carries TRBV12-3 or TRBV12-4 and TRBJ1-2, with D unresolved. This CDR3 contains 11 residues. V was pared by 6 bases and J by 4 bases, with 6 bases between. In DNA form, the CDR3 reads TGTGCCAGCAGAAACGGCTATGGCTACACCTTC. As protein: CASRNGYGYTF.

The chain employs TRBV28 and TRBJ2-7; 10 bases map to TRBD1. Germline V gives CDR1 MDHEN, CDR2 SYDVKM. With 6 bases clipped from V and 6 bases from J, the junction kept 5 bases outside the gene matches. The CDR3 consists of 13 residues. CDR3 sequence (DNA): TGTGCCAGCAGCTCGGGACAGGGGCCCGAGCAGTACTTC. Its protein is CASSSGQGPEQYF.

The chain couples TRBV19 to TRBJ1-4; TRBD1 might be the D (6 bases). The V gene lost 8 bases and the J gene lost 7 bases, with 14 bases spanning the gap. Germline lookup yields CDR1 LNHDA and CDR2 SQIVND (reference sequence). The length of the CDR3 is 13 residues. The CDR3 nucleotides read TGTGCCAGTTCGCACAGGGCTGGTGAAAAACTGTTTTTT. It codes for CASSHRAGEKLFF.

This chain joins TRBV5-4 and TRBJ2-5; the match to TRBD2 covers 7 bases. The CDR3 loop spans 15 amino acids. The germline V gene encodes CDR1 SGHNT and CDR2 YYREEE (reference sequence). The V and J ends lost 3 bases and 0 bases, in that order; junction bases with no gene match: 5. The CDR3 sequence is CASSWGGRNQETQYF. CDR3 sequence (DNA): TGTGCCAGCAGCTGGGGGGGACGGAACCAAGAGACCCAGTACTTC. Filled out from reference TRBV5-4 and TRBJ2-5, the complete variable domain reads ETGVTQSPTHLIKTRGQQVTLRCSSQSGHNTVSWYQQALGQGPQFIFQYYREEENGRGNFPPRFSGLQFPNYSSELNVNALELDDSALYLCASSWGGRNQETQYFGPGTRLLVL.

This chain joins TRBV28 and TRBJ2-7, with TRBD1 matching 9 bases. Germline CDR1 and CDR2: MDHEN and SYDVKM. CDR3 length: 14 amino acids. V was pared by 6 bases and J by 5 bases, with 8 bases of the junction left unmatched. The CDR3 region has the DNA TGTGCCAGCAGAGAGGGGGGACAGGGCGACGAGCAGTACTTC. It codes for CASREGGQGDEQYF.

The chain is built from TRBV6-5 and TRBJ2-3; the D gene is possibly TRBD2 (6 bases). Germline V gene sequence: CDR1 MNHEY, CDR2 SVGAGI. This CDR3 is 14 amino acids long. With 4 bases removed from V and 11 bases from J, the gap between germline ends came to 19 bases. The CDR3 is CASSSPGLGWVQYF. The CDR3 region has the DNA TGTGCCAGCAGTTCCCCGGGACTGGGGTGGGTGCAGTATTTT.

The rearrangement uses TRBV28 and TRBJ2-1, with D unresolved. CDR1 and CDR2 (germline): MDHEN, SYDVKM. The V gene lost 8 bases and the J gene lost 0 bases, with 11 bases spanning the gap. This CDR3 is 14 amino acids long. CDR3 coding DNA: TGTGCCAGCTTTAGACTCAGCTCCTACAATGAGCAGTTCTTC. Its protein is CASFRLSSYNEQFF.

The rearrangement joins TRBV19 to TRBJ2-1, with 7 nucleotides matching TRBD2. This CDR3 is 15 amino acids long. V shed 7 bases, J shed 0 bases, and the junction held 6 bases outside the gene matches. CDR1 is LNHDA, CDR2 SQIVND, per germline (reference sequence). CDR3 in amino acids: CASIPGGSSYNEQFF. CDR3 sequence (DNA): TGTGCCAGTATACCGGGAGGTAGCTCCTACAATGAGCAGTTCTTC. Filled out from reference TRBV19 and TRBJ2-1, the complete variable domain reads DGGITQSPKYLFRKEGQNVTLSCEQNLNHDAMYWYRQDPGQGLRLIYYSQIVNDFQKGDIAEGYSVSREKKESFPLTVTSAQKNPTAFYLCASIPGGSSYNEQFFGPGTRLTVL.

The chain combines TRBV13 with TRBJ2-1; D gene ambiguous. This CDR3 has 15 amino acids. CDR1 is PRHDT, CDR2 FYEKMQ, per germline (reference sequence). The V and J ends lost 3 bases and 3 bases respectively, with 12 bases between them. CDR3 residues: CASSFEVADYNEQFF. CDR3 bases: TGTGCCAGCAGCTTTGAGGTAGCAGACTACAATGAGCAGTTCTTC.

This chain uses TRBV18 with TRBJ2-5; 7 nucleotides align to TRBD2. This CDR3 has 15 amino acids. The junction had 7 bases not matched to a gene; V was cut back by 1 base and J by 5 bases. CDR1 and CDR2 from the germline V gene are KGHSH and LQKENI. CDR3 sequence reads: CASSPLAGAGETQYF. Written as DNA, the CDR3 is TGTGCCAGCTCACCACTGGCGGGAGCGGGGGAGACCCAGTACTTC.

The chain carries TRBV5-1 and TRBJ1-1; D gene unclear. CDR3 length: 13 residues. CDR1 is SGHRS and CDR2 is YFSETQ in the germline V gene. The germline V and J ends were trimmed by 7 bases and 5 bases, with 15 bases remaining between them. CDR3 in amino acids: CASQLVARTEAFF. CDR3 DNA sequence: TGCGCCAGCCAACTAGTGGCGAGGACTGAAGCTTTCTTT.

This chain links TRBV5-6 with TRBJ1-2, with TRBD1 matching over 7 bases. After removal of 1 base from V and 8 bases from J, the junction contained 11 bases not matched to a gene. This CDR3 contains 15 residues. Germline loops: CDR1 SGHDT, CDR2 YYEEEE. This chain's CDR3 is CASSLPTGISGGYTF. For the CDR3, the DNA is TGTGCCAGCAGCTTGCCGACAGGGATCTCCGGGGGCTACACCTTC. Full variable domain (remainder filled in from reference TRBV5-6 and TRBJ1-2): DAGVTQSPTHLIKTRGQQVTLRCSPKSGHDTVSWYQQALGQGPQFIFQYYEEEERQRGNFPDRFSGHQFPNYSSELNVNALLLGDSALYLCASSLPTGISGGYTFGSGTRLTVV.

In its sample, this clone was seen a few times. The rearrangement uses TRBV7-2 and TRBJ2-1; possibly TRBD2 for D (6 bases). CDR3 length: 14 amino acids. Trimming cost V 1 base and J 6 bases, with 10 bases left between them. In germline, CDR1 is SGHTA, CDR2 FQGNSA. The CDR3 here is CASSLVGGPNEQFF. The DNA of the CDR3 is TGTGCCAGCAGCTTAGTCGGGGGACCCAATGAGCAGTTCTTC.

The V gene is TRBV7-8, the J gene TRBJ2-5; TRBD1 is a possible D gene (6 bases). The germline V gene encodes CDR1 SGHVS and CDR2 FQNEAQ. V lost 4 bases and J lost 2, with 20 bases in between. This CDR3 is 17 amino acids long. CDR3 region: CASSSHRGGSKQETQYF. The CDR3 nucleotides are TGTGCCAGCAGCTCCCATAGAGGGGGAAGCAAACAAGAGACCCAGTACTTC.

This clone is a singleton in its sample. The chain has TRBV30 and TRBJ2-3, with 7 bases lining up with TRBD1. The CDR3 extends over 14 amino acids. Germline CDR1 GTSNPN, CDR2 SVGIG (reference sequence). Unmatched junction bases numbered 6, after V lost 6 bases and J lost 0 bases. The CDR3 sequence: CACGTETSTDTQYF. The CDR3 coding sequence is TGTGCCTGCGGGACAGAAACTAGCACAGATACGCAGTATTTT.

This clone occurred once. The CDR3 protein is CAWSPGSTEAFF. CDR3 bases: TGTGCCTGGAGTCCGGGTTCCACTGAAGCTTTCTTT. The chain couples TRBV30 to TRBJ1-1; D call uncertain. The germline CDR1 and CDR2 sequences are GTSNPN and SVGIG (reference sequence). The CDR3 contains 12 residues. V lost 2 bases and J 4 bases, leaving 8 bases between the germline ends.

The rearrangement joins TRBV10-3 to TRBJ2-2; 9 positions match TRBD2. In germline, CDR1 is ENHRY, CDR2 SYGVKD. J gave up 6 bases and V 7 bases, and 6 bases lay outside the gene matches. The CDR3 consists of 14 residues. CDR3 coding DNA: TGTGCCATCAATAGCGGGAGCCTTTCCGGGGAGCTGTTTTTT. Translating it yields CAINSGSLSGELFF.

The J gene is TRBJ1-5, the V gene TRBV18; D call uncertain. The germline CDR1 and CDR2 sequences are KGHSH and LQKENI. The germline V and J ends were trimmed by 4 bases and 6 bases, with 7 bases remaining between them. The CDR3 sequence is 12 residues long. The CDR3 sequence is CASSLPGQPQHF. Written as DNA, the CDR3 is TGTGCCAGCTCACTTCCAGGTCAGCCCCAGCATTTT. The whole variable domain, filled in from reference TRBV18 and TRBJ1-5, reads NAGVMQNPRHLVRRRGQEARLRCSPMKGHSHVYWYRQLPEEGLKFMVYLQKENIIDESGMPKERFSAEFPKEGPSILRIQQVVRGDSAAYFCASSLPGQPQHFGDGTRLSIL.